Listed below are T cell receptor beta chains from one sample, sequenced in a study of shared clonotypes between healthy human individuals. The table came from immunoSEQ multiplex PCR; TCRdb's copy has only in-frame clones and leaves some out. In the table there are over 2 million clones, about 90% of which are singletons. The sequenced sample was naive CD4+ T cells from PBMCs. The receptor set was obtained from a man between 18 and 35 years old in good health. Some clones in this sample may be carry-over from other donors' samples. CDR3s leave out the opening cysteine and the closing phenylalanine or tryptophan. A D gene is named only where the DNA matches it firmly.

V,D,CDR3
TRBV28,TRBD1,ASYEAGGEETQY
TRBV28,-,ASSLYQGLNEQY
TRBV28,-,ASSLPRTAFNTEAF
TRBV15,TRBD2,ATSRDGSGSPHEQY
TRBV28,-,ASSLGQGPQEKLF
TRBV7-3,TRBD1,ASSLTGGIGYT
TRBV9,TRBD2,ASSVRGDLNTGELF
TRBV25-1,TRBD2,ASSDSRLAGFDEQF
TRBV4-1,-,ASSQGLARLVSGELF
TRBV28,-,ASSSGGGRGSTEAF
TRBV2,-,ASRQNTNEQF
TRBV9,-,ASSPRGSSYNEQF
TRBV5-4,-,ASSPGSTPTDTQY
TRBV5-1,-,ASSPDRGSNGNTIY
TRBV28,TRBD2,ASRSGGATSSYNEQF
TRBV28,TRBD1,ASILGGTGGGEAF
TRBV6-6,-,ASSYRREPNEQF
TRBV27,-,ASSWYNEQF
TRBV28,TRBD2,ASSLGTSPVEQY
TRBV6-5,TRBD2,ASSYSILAGGYEQY
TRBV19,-,GSRGEEAF
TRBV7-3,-,ASSLQGPDEQY
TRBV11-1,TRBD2,ASRTSAETQY
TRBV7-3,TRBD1,ASSTTGGTEAF
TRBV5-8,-,ASSLGQVESVNQPQH
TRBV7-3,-,ASSPGSYNEQF
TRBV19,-,ASSIDWTMGTDTQY
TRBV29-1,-,SVDVGRGTEAF
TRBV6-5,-,ASSGGSTEAF
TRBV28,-,ASRLGAISGNTGELF
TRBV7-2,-,ASSLTPYEQY
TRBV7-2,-,ASSPGGGSRWNEQF
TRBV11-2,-,ASSLGGSSNQPQH
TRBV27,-,ATSWTFQSQPQH
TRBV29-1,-,SVGGATNEQF
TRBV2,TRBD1,ASREDRGGYT
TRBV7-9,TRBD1,ASSPDRGQSNQPQH
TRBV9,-,ASSRERTQY
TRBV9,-,ASSVGVTASTDTQY
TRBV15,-,ATSRGLPGYEQY
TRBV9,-,ASSVLPSYYNEQF
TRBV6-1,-,ASREAGANEQF
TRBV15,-,ATSRGNQETQY
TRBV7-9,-,ASSQGGDQY
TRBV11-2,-,ASSPGDGGPQH
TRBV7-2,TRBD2,ASSFIAGSSYNEQF
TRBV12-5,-,ASGLRVVASGRTGELF
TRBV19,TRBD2,ASSPGLAGSYREQY
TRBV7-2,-,ASSPGLTRYNEQF
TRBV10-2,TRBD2,ASRSSSGESYEQY
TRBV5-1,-,ASSLGGIRETQY
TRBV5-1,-,ASSLGYGNTIY
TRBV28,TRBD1,ASRQGGAPGH